This T cell receptor beta chain stems from a study of blood T cell repertoires in COVID-19. Study information: Samples taken during acute and convalescent COVID-19 were collected in the United States, Italy and Spain. Nucleic acid was either cDNA or gDNA, and it came from T cells, B-cell-depleted T cells, or PBMCs.

Study processing details: Counts of nucleated cells, estimated from reference gene primer amplification, were obtained. The data were produced by immunoSEQ multiplex PCR, yet TCRdb's version contains in-frame clones alone and is incomplete. The V and J calls and clone size were taken over from that table, and D and trimming were inferred from the DNA. Altogether 100,000 to 150,000 clones are present, approximately 90% being singletons, with the ten largest covering 7.7%. Germline V lookup: CDR1 LGHDT, CDR2 YNNKEL (reference sequence). CDR3 length: 14 residues. The V segment lost 7 bases and the J segment 5 bases; nucleotides outside the gene matches: 8.

This sequence originates from a human donor in a cohort sampled during active COVID-19. The chain combines TRBV3-1 (or the pseudogene TRBV3-2) with TRBJ2-5, with 9 bases that match TRBD2. Sequencing input: peripheral blood. Here the CDR3 DNA reads TGTGCCAGCATTTTAGCGGGAGTGGGTGAGACCCAGTACTTC. Its protein is CASILAGVGETQYF.